This T cell receptor beta chain was recovered during a study of T cell responses to AZD1222 COVID-19 vaccine. Study-level findings and limits: Baseline seropositivity characterized only a handful of AZD1222 recipients.

Details on this clone: Its cognate antigen is unknown.

Trimming removed 2 bases from V and 5 bases from J, with 13 bases in between. Germline CDR1 and CDR2: MNHEY and SMNVEV (reference sequence). This CDR3 is 14 amino acids long. Profiled with immunoSEQ multiplex PCR; TCRdb holds only in-frame clones, not every one. Altogether 100,000 to 150,000 clones are present, 80% to 90% being singletons, with the ten largest covering less than 2%. The rearrangement joins TRBV27 to TRBJ2-7, with D tentatively TRBD2 (7 bases). This receptor was identified in an adult in good health. The source material was peripheral blood, sampled on day 0 of AZD1222 vaccination. The CDR3 protein is CASSLRGGPNEQYF. The CDR3 bases are TGTGCCAGCAGTTTAAGGGGGGGACCGAACGAGCAGTACTTC.